This T cell receptor beta chain was identified in a study of T cells in Graves' hyperthyroidism and ophthalmopathy. The CDR3 is 18 residues long. Germline lookup yields CDR1 DFQATT and CDR2 SNEGSKA (reference sequence). V was pared by 0 bases and J by 6 bases, with 13 bases of the junction left unmatched. It was RNA transcripts that yielded the amplified TCR beta CDR3 regions. TCR CDR3 regions were first amplified by RT-PCR with HTBI primers. MiXCR was run by TCRdb on the multiplex PCR reads, yielding one entry per CDR3 protein. The profile shows about 610,000 distinct CDR3 sequences, 14% to 15% of them singletons. This clonotype appeared many times. Clinical symptoms, serum thyroxine, TRAb, thyroid ultrasound and orbital computed tomography established diagnosis.

This sequence joins TRBV20-1 and TRBJ2-2, with 10 bases identical to TRBD2. This clonotype originated in a woman aged 40-49 years with Graves' ophthalmopathy. The specimen was blood. The CDR3 sequence is CSARDQDASGSRAGELFF. CDR3 DNA sequence: TGCAGTGCTAGAGATCAAGATGCTAGCGGGAGTAGGGCCGGGGAGCTGTTTTTT.